A selection of T cell receptor beta chains follows, all from one sample in a study of T cells of healthy individuals. TCRdb ran MiXCR on the 5' RACE reads and lists one entry per CDR3 protein. Here the sample spans approximately 58,000 distinct CDR3 sequences, roughly 14% being singletons. The receptors stem from a human donor in good health. Each CDR3 is given with its conserved first and last residue. The D gene is left open where the match is weak. Expanded clones are given a class, and other clones once, few, many or no size at all.

d_call j_call clone_size v_call cdr3_aa cdr3_nt
- TRBJ2-3 few TRBV7-9 CASSAGVVTDTQYF TGTGCCAGCAGCGCAGGCGTTGTCACAGATACGCAGTATTTT
TRBD1 TRBJ2-3 many TRBV2 CASRQGSDTQYF TGTGCCAGCCGACAGGGTTCAGATACGCAGTATTTT
- TRBJ2-1 many TRBV12-5 CASGTAGTSYNEQFF TGTGCTAGTGGTACCGCGGGGACCTCCTACAATGAGCAGTTCTTC
- TRBJ2-1 many TRBV4-3 CASSQGDGGPYNEQFF TGCGCCAGCAGCCAAGGGGACGGGGGACCCTACAATGAGCAGTTCTTC
- TRBJ2-7 many TRBV12-3/TRBV12-4 CASSLGLASTYEQYF TGTGCCAGCAGTTTAGGGCTAGCGTCTACCTACGAGCAGTACTTC
TRBD1 TRBJ1-3 - TRBV20-1 CSARWDSHSGNTIYF TGCAGTGCTAGATGGGACAGCCACTCTGGAAACACCATATATTTT
TRBD1 TRBJ2-1 many TRBV11-2 CASSSLLDRRSNNEQFF TGTGCCAGCAGCTCCCTACTGGACAGGAGGAGTAACAATGAGCAGTTCTTC
- TRBJ1-5 - TRBV30 CAWSKAQSNQPQHF TGTGCCTGGAGTAAGGCACAGAGCAATCAGCCCCAGCATTTT
TRBD2 TRBJ2-2 - TRBV7-2 CASSALAGFTGELFF TGTGCCAGCAGCGCTCTAGCGGGTTTCACCGGGGAGCTGTTTTTT
- TRBJ2-3 - TRBV29-1 CSARSNREPDTQYF TGCAGCGCGCGATCCAACAGGGAGCCAGATACGCAGTATTTT
- TRBJ1-2 many TRBV7-9 CASGHYVEMNYGYTF TGTGCCAGCGGCCACTACGTGGAAATGAACTATGGCTACACCTTC
- TRBJ2-7 - TRBV6-2/TRBV6-3 CASLRDSLSYNYEQYF TGTGCCAGCCTCCGGGACTCCCTCTCTTATAACTACGAGCAGTACTTC
- TRBJ2-3 - TRBV7-7 CASSLLLNTDTQYF TGTGCCAGCAGCTTACTACTAAACACAGATACGCAGTATTTT
- TRBJ1-1 - TRBV10-3 CAIKTGGEFTEAFF TGTGCCATCAAGACAGGTGGTGAGTTCACTGAAGCTTTCTTT
TRBD2 TRBJ2-7 many TRBV5-4 CASSAGGAGGPVEQYF TGTGCCAGCAGCGCTGGAGGAGCGGGAGGGCCGGTCGAGCAGTACTTC
- TRBJ2-7 many TRBV29-1 CSVEASGPYEQYF TGCAGCGTTGAGGCCAGTGGACCCTACGAGCAGTACTTC
- TRBJ1-6 many TRBV27 CASSLSSRGRLGNSPLHF TGTGCCAGCAGTTTATCCTCGAGGGGACGGTTAGGAAATTCACCCCTCCACTTT
TRBD2 TRBJ2-1 - TRBV11-2 CASSLDATSGVSYNEQFF TGTGCCAGCAGCTTAGACGCGACTAGCGGGGTCTCTTACAATGAGCAGTTCTTC
TRBD2 TRBJ2-7 many TRBV5-4 CASSFSGSGDSEQYF TGTGCCAGCAGCTTTTCTGGTAGCGGGGATAGCGAGCAGTACTTC
- TRBJ1-4 many TRBV29-1 CSVRGQANNEKLFF TGCAGCGTGCGGGGGCAGGCCAATAATGAAAAACTGTTTTTT
- TRBJ2-3 many TRBV11-3 CASSQGLFTDTQYF TGTGCCAGCAGCCAGGGACTCTTCACAGATACGCAGTATTTT
- TRBJ2-4 - TRBV12-2 CASRLSGTGLLAKNIQYF TGTGCAAGTCGCTTAAGTGGGACAGGGCTGTTAGCCAAAAACATTCAGTACTTC
- TRBJ2-2 many TRBV5-1 CASSPRGGLGGANTGELFF TGCGCCAGCAGCCCCAGGGGGGGCCTTGGCGGCGCGAACACCGGGGAGCTGTTTTTT
- TRBJ2-3 many TRBV4-3 CASSQDRGSTDTQYF TGCGCCAGCAGCCAAGATCGGGGAAGCACAGATACGCAGTATTTT
TRBD2 TRBJ2-5 - TRBV2 CASRSGGARETQYF TGTGCCAGCCGGAGCGGGGGAGCCAGGGAGACCCAGTACTTC
- TRBJ1-6 many TRBV7-2 CASSLGGNDSPLHF TGTGCCAGCAGCTTAGGAGGGAATGACTCACCCCTCCACTTT
- TRBJ2-7 many TRBV6-2/TRBV6-3 CASSQFVYEQYF TGTGCCAGCAGTCAGTTTGTCTACGAGCAGTACTTC
- TRBJ2-3 many TRBV6-5 CASSYSGLDTDTQYF TGTGCCAGCAGTTACTCCGGTCTAGACACAGATACGCAGTATTTT
- TRBJ2-6 - TRBV9 CASSPAPIGGAGANVLTF TGTGCCAGCAGCCCAGCCCCTATCGGAGGGGCTGGGGCCAACGTCCTGACTTTC
TRBD1 TRBJ2-5 - TRBV5-1 CASSSGQGATILKETQYF TGCGCCAGCAGCTCTGGACAGGGGGCCACAATTTTGAAGGAGACCCAGTACTTC
- TRBJ2-6 - TRBV21-1 CASSKKRDGGANVLTF TGTGCCAGCAGCAAAAAAAGAGACGGAGGGGCCAACGTCCTGACTTTC
- TRBJ1-1 many TRBV3-1 CASSQDREGGAMF TGTGCCAGCAGCCAAGATCGCGAAGGGGGAGCTATGTTT
TRBD1 TRBJ2-3 many TRBV2 CASSRTGKGADTQYF TGTGCCAGCAGTCGGACAGGGAAGGGTGCAGATACGCAGTATTTT
- TRBJ2-1 many TRBV7-2 CASSLSTRMLGGNEQFF TGTGCCAGCAGCTTAAGCACCAGGATGCTTGGGGGGAATGAGCAGTTCTTC
- TRBJ2-1 - TRBV12-3/TRBV12-4 CASSPRGAGRSYNEQFF TGTGCCAGCAGTCCCCGTGGGGCGGGTCGCTCCTACAATGAGCAGTTCTTC
- TRBJ1-1 - TRBV30 CAWSRQGNTEAFF TGTGCCTGGAGTAGGCAGGGGAACACTGAAGCTTTCTTT
TRBD1 TRBJ1-6 many TRBV4-3 CASSPGQGVSPLHF TGCGCCAGCAGCCCGGGACAGGGTGTATCACCCCTCCACTTT
- TRBJ1-1 - TRBV25-1 CASSEWGWGEAFF TGTGCCAGCAGTGAATGGGGGTGGGGTGAAGCTTTCTTT
TRBD1 TRBJ2-1 many TRBV20-1 CSAWTGATIDNEQFF TGCAGTGCCTGGACAGGGGCAACAATCGACAATGAGCAGTTCTTC
TRBD1 TRBJ1-5 few TRBV6-6 CASSYAGQGVYSNQPQHF TGTGCCAGCAGTTACGCGGGACAGGGGGTTTATAGCAATCAGCCCCAGCATTTT